One T cell receptor (beta chain) is described in this entry. Assay used: immunoSEQ multiplex PCR; TCRdb lists only in-frame clones, some missing. The sample shows about 240,000 clones, about 80% of them seen only once. This sample was taken from a study of blood T cell repertoires in COVID-19. The wider study: The analysed material was cDNA or gDNA that came from T cells, B-cell-depleted T cells, or PBMCs.

The V end was cut by 0 bases, the J end by 7 bases, with 6 bases between. Germline V gives CDR1 LGHDT, CDR2 YNNKEL (reference sequence). CDR3 length: 13 residues. The V gene is TRBV3-1 (or the pseudogene TRBV3-2), the J gene TRBJ1-4; D remains unclear. Sequences were obtained from peripheral blood. This receptor was identified in an elderly woman with acute or convalescent COVID-19. The CDR3 DNA sequence: TGTGCCAGCAGCCAAGATAGAGTTGAAAAACTGTTTTTT. Protein: CASSQDRVEKLFF.